This T cell receptor (beta chain) was documented in a study of vaccination effects on CD4 cells after COVID-19. Study at large: Participants completed two doses of the BNT162b2 or mRNA-1273 vaccine. There were two convalescent patients who gave samples 16 days and one week before vaccination. Regarding the study as a whole: A shortage of convalescent patients and an absence of early post-infection timepoints characterized the study.

About this clone itself: Its specificity is not known.

The protocol was immunoSEQ multiplex PCR, while the TCRdb copy is restricted to in-frame clones and leaves out a portion. The repertoire includes about 45,000 clones, approximately 74% of them detected once, and roughly 7.8% sits in the top ten. Isolation of CD4+ T cells took place after more than 9 days of culture. Germline V lookup: CDR1 LNHDA, CDR2 SQIVND (reference sequence). The V gene lost 5 bases and the J gene lost 2 bases, with 13 bases spanning the gap. The CDR3 is made up of 14 amino acids. The chain is built from TRBV19 and TRBJ2-7; possible D gene TRBD2, 6 bases. The TCR comes from a human donor who had a prior SARS-CoV-2 infection. The specimen comprised CD4+ T cells from PBMCs cultured without peptide, sampled before COVID-19 vaccination. CDR3 region: CASSALGRTYEQYF. The CDR3 region has the DNA TGTGCCAGTAGTGCTCTCGGGAGAACCTACGAGCAGTACTTC.